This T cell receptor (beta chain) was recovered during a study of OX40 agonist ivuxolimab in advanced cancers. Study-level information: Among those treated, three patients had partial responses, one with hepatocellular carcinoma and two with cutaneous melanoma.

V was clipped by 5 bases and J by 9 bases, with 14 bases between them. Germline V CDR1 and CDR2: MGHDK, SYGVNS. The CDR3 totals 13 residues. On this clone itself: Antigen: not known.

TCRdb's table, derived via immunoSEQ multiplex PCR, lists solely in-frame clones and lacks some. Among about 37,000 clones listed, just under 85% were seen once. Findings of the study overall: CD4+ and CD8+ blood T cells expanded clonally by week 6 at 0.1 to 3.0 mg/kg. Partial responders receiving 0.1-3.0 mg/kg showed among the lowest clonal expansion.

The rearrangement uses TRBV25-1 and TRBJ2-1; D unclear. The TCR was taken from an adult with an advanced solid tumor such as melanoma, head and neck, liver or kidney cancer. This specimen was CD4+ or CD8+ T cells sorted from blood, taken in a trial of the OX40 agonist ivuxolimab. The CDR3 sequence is CASSNYPVGEQFF. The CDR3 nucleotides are TGTGCCAGCAGTAATTACCCCGTGGGTGAGCAGTTCTTC. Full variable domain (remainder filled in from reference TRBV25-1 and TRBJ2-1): EADIYQTPRYLVIGTGKKITLECSQTMGHDKMYWYQQDPGMELHLIHYSYGVNSTEKGDLSSESTVSRIRTEHFPLTLESARPSHTSQYLCASSNYPVGEQFFGPGTRLTVL.